This T cell receptor (beta chain) was sequenced in a study of blood T cell repertoires in COVID-19. Study context: The United States, Italy and Spain were the sources of the acute and convalescent COVID-19 samples.

In the original analysis: Amplification of reference gene primers was used by the study to estimate nucleated cell counts. Sequencing was performed with immunoSEQ multiplex PCR; in TCRdb, only in-frame clones are kept and a portion is missing. D and trimming come from the DNA, and the V and J calls and clone size come from that table. The sample yields some 7,900 clones, 70% to 85% seen once. The CDR3 loop spans 17 amino acids. V gave up 2 bases and J gave up 0 bases, with 14 bases separating them. The germline V gene encodes CDR1 MNHNS and CDR2 SASEGT. The J gene is TRBJ1-5, the V gene TRBV6-1; weak D call: TRBD1 (6 bases). The TCR originated in a human donor with active COVID-19. The donor label of this sample is uncertain. The specimen sequenced was peripheral blood. CDR3 sequence: CASSEKGQGTSNQPQHF. CDR3 nucleotide sequence: TGTGCCAGCAGTGAAAAGGGGCAGGGGACTAGCAATCAGCCCCAGCATTTT.